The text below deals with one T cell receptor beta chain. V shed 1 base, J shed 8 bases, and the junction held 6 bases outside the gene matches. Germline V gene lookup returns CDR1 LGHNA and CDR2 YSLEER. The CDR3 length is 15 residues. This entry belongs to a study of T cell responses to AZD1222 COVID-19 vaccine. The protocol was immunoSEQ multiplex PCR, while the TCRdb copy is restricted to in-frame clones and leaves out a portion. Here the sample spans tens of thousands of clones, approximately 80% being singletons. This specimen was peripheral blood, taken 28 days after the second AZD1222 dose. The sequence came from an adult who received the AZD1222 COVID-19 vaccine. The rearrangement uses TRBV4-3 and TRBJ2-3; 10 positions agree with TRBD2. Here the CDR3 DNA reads TGCGCCAGCAGCCAAGTTGCTAGCGGGAGAGGTACGCAGTATTTT. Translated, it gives CASSQVASGRGTQYF.